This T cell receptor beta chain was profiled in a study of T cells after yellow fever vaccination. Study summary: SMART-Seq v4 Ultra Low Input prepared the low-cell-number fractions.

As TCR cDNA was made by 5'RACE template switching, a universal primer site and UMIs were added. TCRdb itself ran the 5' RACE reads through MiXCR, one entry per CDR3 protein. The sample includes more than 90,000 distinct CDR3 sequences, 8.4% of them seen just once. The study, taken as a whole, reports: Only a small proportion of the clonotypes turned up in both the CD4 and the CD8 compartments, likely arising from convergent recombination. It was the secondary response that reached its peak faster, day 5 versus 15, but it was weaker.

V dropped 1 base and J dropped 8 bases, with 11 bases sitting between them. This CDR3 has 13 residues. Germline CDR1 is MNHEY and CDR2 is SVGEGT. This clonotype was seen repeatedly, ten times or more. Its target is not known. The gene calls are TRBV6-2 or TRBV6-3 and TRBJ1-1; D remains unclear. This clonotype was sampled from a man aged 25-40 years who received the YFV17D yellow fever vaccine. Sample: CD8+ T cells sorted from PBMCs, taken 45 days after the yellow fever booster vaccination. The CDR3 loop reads CASSYYNLAEAFF. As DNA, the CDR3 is TGTGCCAGCAGTTACTATAACCTGGCGGAAGCTTTCTTT.